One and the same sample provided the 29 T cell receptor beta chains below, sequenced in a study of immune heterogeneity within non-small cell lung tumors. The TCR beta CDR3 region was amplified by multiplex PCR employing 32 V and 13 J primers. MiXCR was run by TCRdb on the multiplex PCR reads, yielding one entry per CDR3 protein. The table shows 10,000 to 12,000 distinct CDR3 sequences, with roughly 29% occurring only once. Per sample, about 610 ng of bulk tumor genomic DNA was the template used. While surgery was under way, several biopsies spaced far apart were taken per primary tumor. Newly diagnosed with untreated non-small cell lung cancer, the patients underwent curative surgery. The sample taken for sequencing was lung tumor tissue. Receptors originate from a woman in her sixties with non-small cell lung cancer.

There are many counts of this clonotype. The CDR3 DNA sequence: TGTGCCAGTAGCCATTACAATGAGCAGTTCTTC. Translating it yields CASSHYNEQFF. The chain couples TRBV19 to TRBJ2-1; unclear D gene. The CDR3 totals 11 residues. The V gene lost 6 bases and the J gene lost 4 bases, with 4 bases spanning the gap. Germline V gene lookup returns CDR1 LNHDA and CDR2 SQIVND (reference sequence).

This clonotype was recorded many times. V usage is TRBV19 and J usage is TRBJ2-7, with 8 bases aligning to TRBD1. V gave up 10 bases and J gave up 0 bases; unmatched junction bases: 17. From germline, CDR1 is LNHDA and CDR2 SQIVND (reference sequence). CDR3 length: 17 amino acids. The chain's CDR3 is CATLPPTGVLLSYEQYF. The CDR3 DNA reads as TGTGCCACCCTCCCCCCGACAGGGGTCCTACTCTCCTACGAGCAGTACTTC.

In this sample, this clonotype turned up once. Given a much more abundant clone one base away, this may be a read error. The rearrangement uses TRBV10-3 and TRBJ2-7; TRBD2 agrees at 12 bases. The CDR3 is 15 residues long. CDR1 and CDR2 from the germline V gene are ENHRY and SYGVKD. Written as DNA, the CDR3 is TGTACCATCAGAGACCCTAGCGGGAGGGTAGACGAGCAGTACTTC. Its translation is CTIRDPSGRVDEQYF.

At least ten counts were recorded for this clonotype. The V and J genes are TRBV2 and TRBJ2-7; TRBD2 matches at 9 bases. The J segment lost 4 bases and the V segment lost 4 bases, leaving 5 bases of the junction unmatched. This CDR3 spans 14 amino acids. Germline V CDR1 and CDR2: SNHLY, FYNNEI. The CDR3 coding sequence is TGTGCCAGCAGTGGACTAGCGGAATATTACGAGCAGTACTTC. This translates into CASSGLAEYYEQYF.

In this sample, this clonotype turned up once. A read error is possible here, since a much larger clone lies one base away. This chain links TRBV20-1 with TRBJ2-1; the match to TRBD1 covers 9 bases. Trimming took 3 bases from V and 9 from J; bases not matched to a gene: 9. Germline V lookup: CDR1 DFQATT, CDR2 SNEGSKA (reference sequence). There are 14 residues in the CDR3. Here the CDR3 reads CSARTGGAFCEQFF. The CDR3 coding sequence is TGCAGTGCTAGGACAGGGGGTGCTTTTTGTGAGCAGTTCTTC.

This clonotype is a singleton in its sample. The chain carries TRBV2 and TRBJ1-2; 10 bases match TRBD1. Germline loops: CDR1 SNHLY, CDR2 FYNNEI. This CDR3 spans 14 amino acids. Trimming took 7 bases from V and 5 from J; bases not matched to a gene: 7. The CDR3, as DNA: TGTGCCAGCAACACCGGGACAGGGGCTTATGGCTACACCTTC. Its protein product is CASNTGTGAYGYTF.

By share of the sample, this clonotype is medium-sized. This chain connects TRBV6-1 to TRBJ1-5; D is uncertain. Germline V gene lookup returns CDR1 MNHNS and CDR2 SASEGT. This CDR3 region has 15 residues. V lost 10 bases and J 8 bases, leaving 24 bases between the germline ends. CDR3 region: CATNFLPGPGEPQHF. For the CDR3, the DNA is TGTGCCACCAACTTTCTTCCGGGTCCCGGCGAGCCCCAGCATTTT.

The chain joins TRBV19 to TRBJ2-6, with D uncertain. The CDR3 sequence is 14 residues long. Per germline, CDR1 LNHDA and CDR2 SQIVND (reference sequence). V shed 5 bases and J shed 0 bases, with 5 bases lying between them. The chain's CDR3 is CASSGDSGANVLTF. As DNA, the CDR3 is TGTGCCAGTAGTGGGGACTCTGGGGCCAACGTCCTGACTTTC. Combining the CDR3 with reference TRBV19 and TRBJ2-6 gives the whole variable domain DGGITQSPKYLFRKEGQNVTLSCEQNLNHDAMYWYRQDPGQGLRLIYYSQIVNDFQKGDIAEGYSVSREKKESFPLTVTSAQKNPTAFYLCASSGDSGANVLTFGAGSRLTVL.

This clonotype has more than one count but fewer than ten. CDR3 bases: TGTGCCAGCAGCGAATCGTTCACAGATACGCAGTATTTT. Protein product: CASSESFTDTQYF. The rearrangement links TRBV11-2 to TRBJ2-3, with D unclear. This CDR3 has 13 residues. Between the trimmed V and J ends, which lost 5 bases and 2 bases, there was a span of 8 bases. Germline V gives CDR1 SGHAT, CDR2 FQNNGV.

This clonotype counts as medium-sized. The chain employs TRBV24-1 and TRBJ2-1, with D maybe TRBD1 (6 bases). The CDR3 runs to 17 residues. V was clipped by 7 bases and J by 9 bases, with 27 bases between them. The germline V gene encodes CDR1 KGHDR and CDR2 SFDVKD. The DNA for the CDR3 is TGTGCCACCAGCACGGGGCCGCGGAATGGCAGGGGATTTGAGCAGTTCTTC. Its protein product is CATSTGPRNGRGFEQFF.

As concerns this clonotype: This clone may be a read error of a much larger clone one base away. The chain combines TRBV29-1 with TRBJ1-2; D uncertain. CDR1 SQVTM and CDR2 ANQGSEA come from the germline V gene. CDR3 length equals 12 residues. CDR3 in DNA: TGCATCGTTGAAGACGTTTTTGGCGGCTACACCTTC. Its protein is CIVEDVFGGYTF.

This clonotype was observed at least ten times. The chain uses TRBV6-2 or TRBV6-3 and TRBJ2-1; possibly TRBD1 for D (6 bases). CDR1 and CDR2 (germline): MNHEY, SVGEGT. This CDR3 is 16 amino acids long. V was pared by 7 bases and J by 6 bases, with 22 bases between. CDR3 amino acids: CASTPWNTGQSNEQFF. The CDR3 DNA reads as TGTGCCAGCACCCCTTGGAATACAGGGCAGAGCAATGAGCAGTTCTTC.

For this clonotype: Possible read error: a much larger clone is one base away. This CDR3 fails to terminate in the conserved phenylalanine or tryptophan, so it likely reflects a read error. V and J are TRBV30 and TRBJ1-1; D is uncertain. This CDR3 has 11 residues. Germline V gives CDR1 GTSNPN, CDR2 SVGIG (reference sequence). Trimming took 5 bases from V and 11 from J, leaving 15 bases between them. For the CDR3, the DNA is TGTGCCTGGGGGTTAGATGCTTGGGCTTTCTCT. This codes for CAWGLDAWAFS.

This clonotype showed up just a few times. The CDR3 protein is CASSTPWGGGNIQYF. DNA for the CDR3: TGTGCCAGTAGTACTCCCTGGGGAGGGGGAAACATTCAGTACTTC. The gene calls are TRBV19 and TRBJ2-4; D perhaps matches TRBD2 (7 bases). Germline V lookup: CDR1 LNHDA, CDR2 SQIVND (reference sequence). The CDR3 contains 15 residues. The V gene lost 4 bases and the J gene lost 6 bases, with 16 bases spanning the gap.

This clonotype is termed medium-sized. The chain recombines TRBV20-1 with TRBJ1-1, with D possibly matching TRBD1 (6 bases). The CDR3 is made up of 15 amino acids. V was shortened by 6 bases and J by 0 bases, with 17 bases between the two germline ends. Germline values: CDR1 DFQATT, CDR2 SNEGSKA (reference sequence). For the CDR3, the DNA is TGCAGTGCCCGATGGGGGGCGCGGGTGAACACTGAAGCTTTCTTT. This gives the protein CSARWGARVNTEAFF.

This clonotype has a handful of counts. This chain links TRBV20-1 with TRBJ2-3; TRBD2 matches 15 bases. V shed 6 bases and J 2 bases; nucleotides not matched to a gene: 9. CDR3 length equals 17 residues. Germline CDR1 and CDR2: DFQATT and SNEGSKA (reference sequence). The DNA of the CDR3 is TGCAGTGCGAGCGGGACTAGCGGGAGGCCACTCACAGATACGCAGTATTTT. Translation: CSASGTSGRPLTDTQYF.

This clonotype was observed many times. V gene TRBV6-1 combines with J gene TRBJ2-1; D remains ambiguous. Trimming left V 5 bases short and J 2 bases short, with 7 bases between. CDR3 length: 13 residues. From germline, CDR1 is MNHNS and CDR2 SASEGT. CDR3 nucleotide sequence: TGTGCCAGCAGTAGTCCCCCCTACAATGAGCAGTTCTTC. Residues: CASSSPPYNEQFF.

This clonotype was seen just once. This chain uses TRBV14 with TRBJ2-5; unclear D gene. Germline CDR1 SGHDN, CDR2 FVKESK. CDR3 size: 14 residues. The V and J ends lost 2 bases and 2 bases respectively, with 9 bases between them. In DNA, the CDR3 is TGTGCCAGCAGCCAAATTCCAGAACAAGAGACCCAGTACTTC. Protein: CASSQIPEQETQYF. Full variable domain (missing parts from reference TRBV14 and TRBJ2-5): EAGVTQFPSHSVIEKGQTVTLRCDPISGHDNLYWYRRVMGKEIKFLLHFVKESKQDESGMPNNRFLAERTGGTYSTLKVQPAELEDSGVYFCASSQIPEQETQYFGPGTRLLVL.

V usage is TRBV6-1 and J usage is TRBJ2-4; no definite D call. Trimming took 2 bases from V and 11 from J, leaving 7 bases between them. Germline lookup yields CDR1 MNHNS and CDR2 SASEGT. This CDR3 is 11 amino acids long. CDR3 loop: CASSETSVQYF. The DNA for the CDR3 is TGTGCCAGCAGTGAAACGTCGGTTCAGTACTTC.

CDR3 DNA sequence: TGTGCCAGCAGTTGGACTAGTGGGAGAGATGAGCAGTTCTTC. This codes for CASSWTSGRDEQFF. This chain links TRBV6-5 with TRBJ2-1; 7 positions match TRBD2. Unmatched junction bases numbered 8, after V lost 4 bases and J lost 8 bases. The germline V gene encodes CDR1 MNHEY and CDR2 SVGAGI. The CDR3 totals 14 residues.

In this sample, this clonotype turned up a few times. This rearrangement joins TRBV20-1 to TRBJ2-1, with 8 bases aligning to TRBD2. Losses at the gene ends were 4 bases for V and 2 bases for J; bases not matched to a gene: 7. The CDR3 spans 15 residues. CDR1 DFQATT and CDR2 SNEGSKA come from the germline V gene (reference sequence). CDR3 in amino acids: CSAIPGLEAYNEQFF. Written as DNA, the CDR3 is TGCAGTGCTATACCGGGACTAGAGGCCTACAATGAGCAGTTCTTC.

CDR3 nucleotide sequence: TGTGCCAGCAGCCCGGTTGTTGCGCCGACAGTGGGTGGAGATCAGCCCCAGCATTTT. This sequence encodes CASSPVVAPTVGGDQPQHF. The gene calls are TRBV7-4 and TRBJ1-5, with D possibly matching TRBD1 (5 bases). The CDR3 has 19 residues. V dropped 5 bases and J dropped 5 bases, with 28 bases sitting between them. CDR1 SGHVT and CDR2 SQSDAQ come from the germline V gene.

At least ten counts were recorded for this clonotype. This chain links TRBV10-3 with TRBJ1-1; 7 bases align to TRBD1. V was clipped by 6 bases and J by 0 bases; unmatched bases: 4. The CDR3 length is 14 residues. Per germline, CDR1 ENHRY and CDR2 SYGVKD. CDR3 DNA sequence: TGTGCCATCAGGCCAGGGGGGATGAACACTGAAGCTTTCTTT. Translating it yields CAIRPGGMNTEAFF.

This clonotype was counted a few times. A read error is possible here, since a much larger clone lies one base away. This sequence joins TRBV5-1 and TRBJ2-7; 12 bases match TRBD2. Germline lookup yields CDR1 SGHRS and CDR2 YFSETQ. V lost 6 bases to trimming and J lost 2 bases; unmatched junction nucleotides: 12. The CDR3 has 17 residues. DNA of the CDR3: TGCGCCAGCAACTTAGAACAGACTAGCGGGGGAACCTACGAGCAGTACTTC. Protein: CASNLEQTSGGTYEQYF. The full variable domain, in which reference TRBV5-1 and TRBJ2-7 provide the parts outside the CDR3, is KAGVTQTPRYLIKTRGQQVTLSCSPISGHRSVSWYQQTPGQGLQFLFEYFSETQRNKGNFPGRFSGRQFSNSRSEMNVSTLELGDSALYLCASNLEQTSGGTYEQYFGPGTRLTVT.

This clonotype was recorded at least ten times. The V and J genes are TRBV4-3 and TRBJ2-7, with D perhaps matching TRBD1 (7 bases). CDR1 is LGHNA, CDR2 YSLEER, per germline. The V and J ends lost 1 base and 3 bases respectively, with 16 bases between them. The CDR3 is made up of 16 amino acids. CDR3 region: CASSQAPGDRNYEQYF. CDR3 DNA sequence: TGCGCCAGCAGCCAAGCCCCGGGGGACAGAAACTACGAGCAGTACTTC.

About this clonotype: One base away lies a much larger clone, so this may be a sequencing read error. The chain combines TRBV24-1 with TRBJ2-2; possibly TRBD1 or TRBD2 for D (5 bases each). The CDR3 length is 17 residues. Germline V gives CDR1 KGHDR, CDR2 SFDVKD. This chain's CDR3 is CDTSDSVLDINTGELFF. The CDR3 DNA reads TGTGACACCAGTGATAGCGTGTTGGACATTAACACCGGGGAGCTGTTTTTT.

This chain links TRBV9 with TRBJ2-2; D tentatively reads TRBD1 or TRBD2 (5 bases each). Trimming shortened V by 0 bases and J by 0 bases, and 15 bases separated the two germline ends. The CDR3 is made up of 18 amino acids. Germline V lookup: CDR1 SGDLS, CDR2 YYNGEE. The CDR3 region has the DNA TGTGCCAGCAGCGTAGAAGGGGACCACAGAGCGAACACCGGGGAGCTGTTTTTT. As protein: CASSVEGDHRANTGELFF.

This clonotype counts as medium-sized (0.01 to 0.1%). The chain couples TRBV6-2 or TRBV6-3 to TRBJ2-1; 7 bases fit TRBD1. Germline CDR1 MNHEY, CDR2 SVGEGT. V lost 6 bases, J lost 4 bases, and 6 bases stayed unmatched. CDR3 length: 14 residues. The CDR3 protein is CASSSGQLYNEQFF. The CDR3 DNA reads TGTGCCAGCAGCTCGGGACAGCTTTACAATGAGCAGTTCTTC.

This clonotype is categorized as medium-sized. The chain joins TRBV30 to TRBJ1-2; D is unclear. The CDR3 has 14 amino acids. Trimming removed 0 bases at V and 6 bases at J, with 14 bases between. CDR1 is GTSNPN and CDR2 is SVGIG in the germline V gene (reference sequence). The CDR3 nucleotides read TGTGCCTGGAGTGTAGGGCCGGGGAGAGATGGCTACACCTTC. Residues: CAWSVGPGRDGYTF.